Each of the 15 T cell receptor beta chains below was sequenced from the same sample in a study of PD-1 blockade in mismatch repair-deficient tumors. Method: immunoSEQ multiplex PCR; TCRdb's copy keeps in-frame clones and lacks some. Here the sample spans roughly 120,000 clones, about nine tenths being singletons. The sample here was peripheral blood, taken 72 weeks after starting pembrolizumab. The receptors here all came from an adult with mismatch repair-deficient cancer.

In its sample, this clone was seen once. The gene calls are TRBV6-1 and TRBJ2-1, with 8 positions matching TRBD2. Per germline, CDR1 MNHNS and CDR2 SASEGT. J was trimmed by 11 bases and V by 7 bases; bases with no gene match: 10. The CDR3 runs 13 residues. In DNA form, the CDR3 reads TGTGCCAGCACTCGGGAGGGTAGCGGGAAGCAGTTCTTC. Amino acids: CASTREGSGKQFF.

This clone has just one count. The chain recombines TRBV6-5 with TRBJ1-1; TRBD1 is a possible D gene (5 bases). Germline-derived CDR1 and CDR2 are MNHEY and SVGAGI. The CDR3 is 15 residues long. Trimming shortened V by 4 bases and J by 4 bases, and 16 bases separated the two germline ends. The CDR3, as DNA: TGTGCCAGCAGTTCGACCGCCAGTGGGGGCACTGAAGCTTTCTTT. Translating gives CASSSTASGGTEAFF.

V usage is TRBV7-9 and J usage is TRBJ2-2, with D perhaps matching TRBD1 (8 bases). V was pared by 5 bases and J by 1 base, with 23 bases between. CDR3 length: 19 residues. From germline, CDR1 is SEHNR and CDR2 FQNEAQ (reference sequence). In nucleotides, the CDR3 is TGTGCCAGCAGCCCCCCGCGGGGGACCGGGACAGGGAACACCGGGGAGCTGTTTTTT. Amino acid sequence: CASSPPRGTGTGNTGELFF.

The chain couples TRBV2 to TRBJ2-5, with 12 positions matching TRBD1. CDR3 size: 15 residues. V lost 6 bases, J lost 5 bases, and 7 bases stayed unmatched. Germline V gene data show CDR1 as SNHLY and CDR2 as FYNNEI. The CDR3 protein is CASSAGQGAWETQYF. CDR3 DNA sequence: TGTGCCAGCAGCGCGGGACAGGGGGCGTGGGAGACCCAGTACTTC.

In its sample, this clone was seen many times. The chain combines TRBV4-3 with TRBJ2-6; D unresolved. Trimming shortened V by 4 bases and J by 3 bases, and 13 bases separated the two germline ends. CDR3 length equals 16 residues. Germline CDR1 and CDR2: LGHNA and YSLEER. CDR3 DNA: TGCGCCAGCAGCCCGAATATCAAGGGTGGGGCCAACGTCCTGACTTTC. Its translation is CASSPNIKGGANVLTF.

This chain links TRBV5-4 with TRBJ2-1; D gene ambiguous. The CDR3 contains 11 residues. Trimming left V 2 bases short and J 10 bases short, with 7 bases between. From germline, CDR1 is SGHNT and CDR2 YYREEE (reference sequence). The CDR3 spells CASSFSAEQFF. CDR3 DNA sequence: TGTGCCAGCAGCTTTTCTGCCGAGCAGTTCTTC.

This CDR3 reads CASSSGPPGAYEQYF. The CDR3 nucleotides are TGTGCCAGCAGCAGCGGTCCCCCTGGGGCCTACGAGCAGTACTTC. The chain joins TRBV7-2 to TRBJ2-7, with D possibly being TRBD2 (5 bases). CDR1 and CDR2 from the germline V gene are SGHTA and FQGNSA. Trimming removed 5 bases at V and 2 bases at J, with 16 bases between. The CDR3 runs 15 residues. The complete variable domain, with remaining parts taken from reference TRBV7-2 and TRBJ2-7, reads GAGVSQSPSNKVTEKGKDVELRCDPISGHTALYWYRQSLGQGLEFLIYFQGNSAPDKSGLPSDRFSAERTGGSVSTLTIQRTQQEDSAVYLCASSSGPPGAYEQYFGPGTRLTVT.

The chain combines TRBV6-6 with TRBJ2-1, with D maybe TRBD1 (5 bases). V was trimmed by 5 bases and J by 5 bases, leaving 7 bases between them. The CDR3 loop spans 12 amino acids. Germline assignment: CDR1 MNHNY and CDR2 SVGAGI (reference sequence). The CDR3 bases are TGTGCCAGCAGTCGACAGAACAATGAGCAGTTCTTC. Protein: CASSRQNNEQFF.

The CDR3 spells CASSVTSGSNYEQYF. The CDR3 nucleotides read TGCGCCAGCAGCGTTACTAGCGGGAGCAACTACGAGCAGTACTTC. The rearrangement joins TRBV5-1 to TRBJ2-7; 11 nucleotides match TRBD2. The ends lost 4 bases at V and 3 bases at J; junction bases unmatched: 6. Germline values: CDR1 SGHRS, CDR2 YFSETQ. CDR3 length: 15 residues.

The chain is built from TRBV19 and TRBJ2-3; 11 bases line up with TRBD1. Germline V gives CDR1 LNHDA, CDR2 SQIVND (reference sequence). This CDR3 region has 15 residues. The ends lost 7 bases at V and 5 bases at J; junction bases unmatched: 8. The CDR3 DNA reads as TGTGCCAGTAAGCCCGGGACAGGGGGTTTAGATACGCAGTATTTT. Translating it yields CASKPGTGGLDTQYF.

The CDR3 here is CASSLFGRDAWQYF. CDR3 coding DNA: TGTGCCAGCAGCTTGTTCGGCAGGGACGCGTGGCAGTACTTC. The chain carries TRBV14 and TRBJ2-7, with D perhaps matching TRBD1 or TRBD2 (5 bases each). Trimming removed 5 bases from V and 9 bases from J, with 20 bases in between. The germline CDR1 and CDR2 sequences are SGHDN and FVKESK. The CDR3 runs to 14 residues.

For the CDR3, the DNA is TGTGCCAGCCAAGGCACGGGTCAGGAAAAACTGTTTTTT. It specifies CASQGTGQEKLFF. The chain has TRBV7-9 and TRBJ1-4; D uncertain. This CDR3 has 13 amino acids. Germline V CDR1 and CDR2: SEHNR, FQNEAQ (reference sequence). V lost 8 bases and J lost 8, with 15 bases in between.

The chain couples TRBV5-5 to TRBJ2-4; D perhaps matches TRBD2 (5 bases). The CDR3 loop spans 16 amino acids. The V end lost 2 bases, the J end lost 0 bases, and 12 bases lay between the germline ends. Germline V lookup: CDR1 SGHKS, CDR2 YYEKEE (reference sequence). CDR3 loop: CASSFRAALAKNIQYF. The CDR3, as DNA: TGTGCCAGCAGCTTTAGAGCGGCGCTAGCCAAAAACATTCAGTACTTC.

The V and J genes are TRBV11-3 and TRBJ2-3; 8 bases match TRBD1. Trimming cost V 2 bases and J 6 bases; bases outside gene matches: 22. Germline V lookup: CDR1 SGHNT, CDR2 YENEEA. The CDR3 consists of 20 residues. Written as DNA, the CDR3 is TGTGCCAGCAGCTTACGAGAAGTTGAAGACAGGGGACAGGTCGTGGATACGCAGTATTTT. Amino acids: CASSLREVEDRGQVVDTQYF.

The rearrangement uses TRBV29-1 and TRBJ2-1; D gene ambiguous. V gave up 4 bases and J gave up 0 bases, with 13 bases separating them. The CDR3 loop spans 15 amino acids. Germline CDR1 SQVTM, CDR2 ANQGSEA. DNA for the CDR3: TGCAGCGTTGTTGGCGGAACCTCCTCCTACAATGAGCAGTTCTTC. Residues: CSVVGGTSSYNEQFF.